This T cell receptor (beta chain) originates from a study of T cell responses to AZD1222 COVID-19 vaccine (TCRdb year 2021). For the wider study: Because spike-specific TCR depth and breadth did not differ between the two schedules, AZD1222 recipients who got a second dose at roughly 4 weeks were pooled with those who got a second dose at roughly 12 weeks. Trial participants were enrolled by age into subgroups of 18-55, 56-69 and 70-plus years, and around 150, 29 and 61 TCR-sequenced participants, respectively, were included in these subgroups. A total of 233 trial participants underwent TCR sequencing, of whom nearly 210 had received two doses of AZD1222 and around 25 had received two doses of the MenACWY control vaccine. The paper's findings and limits, for the study overall: In the small 56-69-year group, the increase in depth fell short of significance, most likely because of low power. Participants were mostly white British and included more females than males, and it was suggested by the authors that clonal diversity may have been underestimated. The vaccine-associated CD4 TCRs covered the entire spike protein, and the dominant responses fell in regions 160-218 and 743-854. Because no day 14 peak-response samples were available, repertoires were characterized only after the peak T cell response. Only a handful of AZD1222 recipients were SARS-CoV-2 seropositive at baseline, limiting conclusions about previously exposed vaccinees. After two AZD1222 doses, spike-specific TCR breadth and depth were significantly higher than at day 0 and than in MenACWY recipients. Reportedly, almost half of the unique spike-specific TCRs recognized epitopes lying outside the regions that are mutated in the B.1.351 and B.1.1.7 variants.

Comment on this clone: Its antigen has not been determined. Base qualities are missing; no much larger clone stands one base away.

The CDR3 regions of human TCRbeta chains were analyzed by immunosequencing. In the paper's pipeline: Repertoire TCRs were matched against a reference library of SARS-CoV-2-specific TCRs generated with the MIRA antigen-specificity platform. Breadth meant the fraction of unique TCRs that were SARS-CoV-2-associated, whereas depth meant the fraction of total T cells that were SARS-CoV-2-associated. Each spike-specific TCR was assigned to its reactive spike region and to a CD4 or CD8 class using the MIRA data. Log10-transformed breadth and depth values were compared by one-way ANOVA with Sidak's multiple comparisons tests. TCRdb limited this immuneACCESS table to in-frame rearrangements with V and J called. A share of clones is missing; checked studies link under half to unresolved V genes, and the rest is unexplained. The V and J calls and clone size come from that table; D and trimming were worked out from the DNA. The sample table records 100,000 or so clones; approximately 87% of these occur just once. The ten largest account for 2% to 3% of the sample.

According to the study, the label for this sample's time point signals: baseline before first vaccination. Vaccinee samples were obtained from the UK trials COV001 and COV002, which included a single-blind randomized controlled phase 2/3 trial of AZD1222 (ChAdOx1 nCoV-19) in healthy adults. For TCRbeta chain sequencing, PBMC samples from trial participants were taken at day 0 and at day 28 after the second dose. V is shortened by 5 bases, J by 7 bases, and the region joining them spans 12 bases. The CDR3 has 13 amino acids, counting the end cysteine and phenylalanine. Just CDR3 DNA is preserved here, 39 bases in frame from base 1.

This material consisted of peripheral blood, taken on day 0 of AZD1222 vaccination. The receptor comes from an adult in good health. In this chain, TRBV12-3 or TRBV12-4 is recombined with TRBJ2-1, with a weak D call of TRBD1 (6 bases match). The bases are TGTGCCAGCAGTCCCACAGGGACAAATGAGCAGTTCTTC. Its product reads: CASSPTGTNEQFF.